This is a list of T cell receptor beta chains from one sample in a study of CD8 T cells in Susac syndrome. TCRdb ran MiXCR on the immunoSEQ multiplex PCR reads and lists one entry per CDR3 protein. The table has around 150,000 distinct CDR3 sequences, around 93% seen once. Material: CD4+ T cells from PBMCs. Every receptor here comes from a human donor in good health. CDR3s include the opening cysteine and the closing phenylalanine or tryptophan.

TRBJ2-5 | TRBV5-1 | CASSLASTEETQYF
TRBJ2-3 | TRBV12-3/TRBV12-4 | CASIPGVAGRDTQYF
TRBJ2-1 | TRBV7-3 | CASSFGAGVGEQFF
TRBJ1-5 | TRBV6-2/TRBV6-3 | CASSMGGRNQPQHF
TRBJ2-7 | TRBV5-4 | CASSPGTGSYEQYF
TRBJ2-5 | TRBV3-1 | CASSQAPGRETQYF
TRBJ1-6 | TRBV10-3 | CAISESTPGSNSPLHF
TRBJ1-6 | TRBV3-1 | CASSQDGADTSPLHF
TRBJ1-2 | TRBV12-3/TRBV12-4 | CASSLWPPPNGYTF
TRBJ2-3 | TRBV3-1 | CASSQDDSGGDTQYF
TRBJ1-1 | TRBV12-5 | CASGRDTTEAFF
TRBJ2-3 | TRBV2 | CASARLLDTQYF
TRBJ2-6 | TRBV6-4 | CASGKDSNSGANVLTF
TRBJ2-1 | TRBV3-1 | CASSRGDSYNEQFF
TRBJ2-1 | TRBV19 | CASTHTPLTGRIYNEQFF
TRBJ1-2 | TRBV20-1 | CSATSGVGYGYTF
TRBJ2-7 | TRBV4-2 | CASSQDQGPYEQYF
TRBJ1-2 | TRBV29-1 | CSVEQGAGGYTF
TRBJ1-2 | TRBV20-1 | CSAPWTGGVEGYTF
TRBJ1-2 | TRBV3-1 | CASSQQGGYGYTF
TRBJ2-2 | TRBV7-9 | CASRPNTGELFF